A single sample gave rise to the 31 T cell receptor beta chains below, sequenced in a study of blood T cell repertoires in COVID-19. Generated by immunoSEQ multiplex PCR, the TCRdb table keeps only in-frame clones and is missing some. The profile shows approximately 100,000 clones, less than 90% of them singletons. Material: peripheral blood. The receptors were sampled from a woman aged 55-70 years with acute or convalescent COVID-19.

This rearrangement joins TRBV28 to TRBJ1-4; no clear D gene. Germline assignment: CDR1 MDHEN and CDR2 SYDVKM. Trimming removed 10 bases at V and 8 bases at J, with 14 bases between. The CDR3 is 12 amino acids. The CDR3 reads CATQRSVEKLFF. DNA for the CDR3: TGTGCCACCCAACGGAGCGTCGAAAAACTGTTTTTT.

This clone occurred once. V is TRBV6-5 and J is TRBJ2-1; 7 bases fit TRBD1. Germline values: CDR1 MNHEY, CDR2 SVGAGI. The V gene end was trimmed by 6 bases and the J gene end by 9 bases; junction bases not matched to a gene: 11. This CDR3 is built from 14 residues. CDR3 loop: CASSGPGGAFEQFF. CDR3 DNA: TGTGCCAGCAGCGGTCCAGGGGGTGCGTTTGAGCAGTTCTTC.

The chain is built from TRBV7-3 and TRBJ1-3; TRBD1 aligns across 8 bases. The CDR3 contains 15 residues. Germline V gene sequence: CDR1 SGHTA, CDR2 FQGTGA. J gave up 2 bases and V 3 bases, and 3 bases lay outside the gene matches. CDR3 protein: CASSFDRGAGNTIYF. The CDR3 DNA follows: TGTGCCAGCAGCTTTGACAGGGGAGCTGGAAACACCATATATTTT.

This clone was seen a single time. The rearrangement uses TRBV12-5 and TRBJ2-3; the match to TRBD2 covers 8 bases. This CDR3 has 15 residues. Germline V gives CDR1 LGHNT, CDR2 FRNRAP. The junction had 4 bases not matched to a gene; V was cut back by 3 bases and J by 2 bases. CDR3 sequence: CASGFGGAHTDTQYF. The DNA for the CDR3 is TGTGCTAGTGGTTTCGGGGGGGCCCACACAGATACGCAGTATTTT.

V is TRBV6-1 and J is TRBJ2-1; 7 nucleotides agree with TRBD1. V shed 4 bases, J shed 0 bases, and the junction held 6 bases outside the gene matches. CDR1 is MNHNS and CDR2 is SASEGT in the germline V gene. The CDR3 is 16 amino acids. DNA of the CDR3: TGTGCCAGCAGTGGGCACAGGGGCAGCTCCTACAATGAGCAGTTCTTC. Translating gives CASSGHRGSSYNEQFF.

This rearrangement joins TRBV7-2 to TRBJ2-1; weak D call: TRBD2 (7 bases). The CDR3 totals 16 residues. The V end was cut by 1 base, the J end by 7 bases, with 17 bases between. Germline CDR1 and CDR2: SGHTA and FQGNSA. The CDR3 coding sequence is TGTGCCAGCAGCTTAGTGAGCGGGACCAGGGGAAATGAGCAGTTCTTC. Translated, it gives CASSLVSGTRGNEQFF.

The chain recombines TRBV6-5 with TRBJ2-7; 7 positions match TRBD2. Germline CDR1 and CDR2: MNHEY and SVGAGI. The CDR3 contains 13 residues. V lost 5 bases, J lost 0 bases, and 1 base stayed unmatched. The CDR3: CASSRTSSYEQYF. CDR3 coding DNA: TGTGCCAGCAGTAGGACTAGCTCCTACGAGCAGTACTTC.

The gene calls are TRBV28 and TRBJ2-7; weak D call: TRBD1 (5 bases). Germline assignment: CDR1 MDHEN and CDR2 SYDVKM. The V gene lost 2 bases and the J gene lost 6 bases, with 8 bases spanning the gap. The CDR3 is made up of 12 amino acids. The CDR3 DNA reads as TGTGCCAGCAGTTTAAGGGGCGTCGAGCAGTACTTC. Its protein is CASSLRGVEQYF.

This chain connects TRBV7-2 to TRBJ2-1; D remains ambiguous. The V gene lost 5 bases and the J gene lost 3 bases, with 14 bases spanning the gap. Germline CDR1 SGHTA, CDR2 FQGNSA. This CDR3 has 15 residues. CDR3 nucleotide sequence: TGTGCCAGCAGCCCCATCATAGTCGGCTACAATGAGCAGTTCTTC. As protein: CASSPIIVGYNEQFF. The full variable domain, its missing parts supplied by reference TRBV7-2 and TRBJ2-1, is GAGVSQSPSNKVTEKGKDVELRCDPISGHTALYWYRQSLGQGLEFLIYFQGNSAPDKSGLPSDRFSAERTGGSVSTLTIQRTQQEDSAVYLCASSPIIVGYNEQFFGPGTRLTVL.

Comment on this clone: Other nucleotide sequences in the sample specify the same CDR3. The CDR3 loop reads CASSLGGENYGYTF. The CDR3 DNA sequence: TGCGCCAGCAGCTTAGGGGGGGAAAACTATGGCTACACCTTC. The chain uses TRBV5-1 and TRBJ1-2, with D possibly TRBD1 on 6 matching bases. Deletions cut 2 bases from V and 2 bases from J, with 10 bases between. The germline gives CDR1 SGHRS, CDR2 YFSETQ. The CDR3 totals 14 residues.

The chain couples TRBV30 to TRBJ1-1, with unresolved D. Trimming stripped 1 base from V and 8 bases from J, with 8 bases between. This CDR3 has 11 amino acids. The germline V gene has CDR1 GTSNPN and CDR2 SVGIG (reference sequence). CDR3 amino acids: CAWSEPGEAFF. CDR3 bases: TGTGCCTGGAGTGAACCGGGGGAAGCTTTCTTT.

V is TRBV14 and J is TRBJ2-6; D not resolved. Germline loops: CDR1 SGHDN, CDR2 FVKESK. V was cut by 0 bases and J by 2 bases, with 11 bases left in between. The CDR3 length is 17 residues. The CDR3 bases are TGTGCCAGCAGCCAAGATCTTATGAGTGCTGGGGCCAACGTCCTGACTTTC. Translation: CASSQDLMSAGANVLTF.

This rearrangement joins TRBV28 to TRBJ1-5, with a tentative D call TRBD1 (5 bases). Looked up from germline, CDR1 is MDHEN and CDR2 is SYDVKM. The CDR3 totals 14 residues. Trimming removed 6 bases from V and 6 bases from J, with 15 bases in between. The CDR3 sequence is CASSKGTGSQPQHF. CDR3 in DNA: TGTGCCAGCAGCAAAGGGACTGGGAGTCAGCCCCAGCATTTT.

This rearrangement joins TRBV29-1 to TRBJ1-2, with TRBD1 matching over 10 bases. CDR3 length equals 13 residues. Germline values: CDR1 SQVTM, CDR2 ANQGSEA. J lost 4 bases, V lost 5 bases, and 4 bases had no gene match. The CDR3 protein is CSVTGQGGYGYTF. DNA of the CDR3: TGCAGCGTTACCGGACAGGGGGGCTATGGCTACACCTTC.

In DNA form, the CDR3 reads TGTGCCAGCAGCCCCAACGAAGGGACTAGTCACTCCTACAATGAGCAGTTCTTC. Translating it yields CASSPNEGTSHSYNEQFF. This chain connects TRBV13 to TRBJ2-1; TRBD2 matches 8 bases. Germline values: CDR1 PRHDT, CDR2 FYEKMQ (reference sequence). The CDR3 is made up of 18 amino acids. Trimming took 5 bases from V and 0 from J; bases not matched to a gene: 12.

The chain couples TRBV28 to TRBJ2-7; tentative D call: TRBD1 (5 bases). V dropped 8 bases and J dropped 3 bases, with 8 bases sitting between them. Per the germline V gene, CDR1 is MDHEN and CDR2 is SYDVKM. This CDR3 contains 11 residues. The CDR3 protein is CASVRDYEQYF. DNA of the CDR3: TGTGCCAGCGTCAGGGACTACGAGCAGTACTTC.

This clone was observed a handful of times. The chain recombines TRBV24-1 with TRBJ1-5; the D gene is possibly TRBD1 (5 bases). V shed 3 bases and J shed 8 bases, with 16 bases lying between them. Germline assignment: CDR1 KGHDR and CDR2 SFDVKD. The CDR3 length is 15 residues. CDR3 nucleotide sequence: TGTGCCACCAGTGATCCTGGGACTCCCGGGGAGCCCCAGCATTTT. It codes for CATSDPGTPGEPQHF.

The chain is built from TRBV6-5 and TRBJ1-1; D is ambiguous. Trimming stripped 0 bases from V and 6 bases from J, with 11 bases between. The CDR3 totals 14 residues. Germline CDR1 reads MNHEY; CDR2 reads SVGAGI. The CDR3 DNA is TGTGCCAGCAGTTACTCGGGGAGAAGGGCTGAAGCTTTCTTT. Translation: CASSYSGRRAEAFF.

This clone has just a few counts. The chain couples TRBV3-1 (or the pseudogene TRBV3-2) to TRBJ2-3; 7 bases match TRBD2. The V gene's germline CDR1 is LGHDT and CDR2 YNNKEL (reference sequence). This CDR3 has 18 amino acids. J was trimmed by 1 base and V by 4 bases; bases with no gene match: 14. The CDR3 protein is CASSPRGSGYLRTDTQYF. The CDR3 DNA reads TGTGCCAGCAGCCCCCGGGGTAGCGGGTACCTCCGCACAGATACGCAGTATTTT.

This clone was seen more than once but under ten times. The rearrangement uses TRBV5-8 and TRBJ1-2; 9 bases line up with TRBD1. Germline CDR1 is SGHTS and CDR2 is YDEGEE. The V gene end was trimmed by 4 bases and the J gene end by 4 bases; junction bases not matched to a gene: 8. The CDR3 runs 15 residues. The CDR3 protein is CASSTGTGLSYGYTF. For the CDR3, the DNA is TGTGCCAGCAGCACCGGGACAGGGTTGAGCTATGGCTACACCTTC.

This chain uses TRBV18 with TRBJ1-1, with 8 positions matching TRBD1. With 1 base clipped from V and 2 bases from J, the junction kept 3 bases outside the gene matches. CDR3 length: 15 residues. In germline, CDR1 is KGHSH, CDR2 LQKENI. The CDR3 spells CASSPQQGDNTEAFF. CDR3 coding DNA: TGTGCCAGCTCACCACAACAGGGGGACAACACTGAAGCTTTCTTT.

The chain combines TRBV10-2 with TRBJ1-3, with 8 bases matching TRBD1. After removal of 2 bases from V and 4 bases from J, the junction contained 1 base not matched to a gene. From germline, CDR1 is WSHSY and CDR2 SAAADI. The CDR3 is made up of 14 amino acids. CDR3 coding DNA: TGCGCCAGCAGTGAGCGGGACAGGGGAAACACCATATATTTT. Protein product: CASSERDRGNTIYF.

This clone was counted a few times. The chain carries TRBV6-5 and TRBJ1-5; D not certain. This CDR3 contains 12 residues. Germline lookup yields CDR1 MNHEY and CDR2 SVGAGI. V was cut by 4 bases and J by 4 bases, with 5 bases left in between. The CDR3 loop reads CASSSGNQPQHF. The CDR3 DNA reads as TGTGCCAGCAGTTCAGGAAATCAGCCCCAGCATTTT.

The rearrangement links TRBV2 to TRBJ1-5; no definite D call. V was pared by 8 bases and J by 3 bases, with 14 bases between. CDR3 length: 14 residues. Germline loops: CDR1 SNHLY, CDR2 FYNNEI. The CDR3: CASSRGRINQPQHF. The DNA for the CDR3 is TGTGCCAGCTCCAGAGGGCGGATCAATCAGCCCCAGCATTTT.

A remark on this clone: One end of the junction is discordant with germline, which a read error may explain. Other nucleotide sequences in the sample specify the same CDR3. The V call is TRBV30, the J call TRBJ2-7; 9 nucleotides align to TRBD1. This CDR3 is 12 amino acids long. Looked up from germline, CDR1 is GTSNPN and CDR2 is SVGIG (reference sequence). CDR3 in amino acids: CAWTGTGRGQYF. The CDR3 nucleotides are TGTGCCTGGACCGGGACAGGGCGCGGGCAGTACTTT.

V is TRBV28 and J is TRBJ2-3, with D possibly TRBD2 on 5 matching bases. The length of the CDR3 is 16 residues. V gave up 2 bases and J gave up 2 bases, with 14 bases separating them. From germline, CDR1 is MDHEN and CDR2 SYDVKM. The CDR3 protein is CASSLLSLGSTDTQYF. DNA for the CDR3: TGTGCCAGCAGTTTACTCTCACTAGGGTCCACAGATACGCAGTATTTT.

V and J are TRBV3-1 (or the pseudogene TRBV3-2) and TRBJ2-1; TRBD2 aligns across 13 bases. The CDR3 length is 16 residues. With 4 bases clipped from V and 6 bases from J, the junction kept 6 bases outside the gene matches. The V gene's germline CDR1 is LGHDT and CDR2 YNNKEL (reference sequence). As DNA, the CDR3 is TGTGCCAGCAGCCTGACCACTAGCGGGGGGGCCAATGAGCAGTTCTTC. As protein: CASSLTTSGGANEQFF.

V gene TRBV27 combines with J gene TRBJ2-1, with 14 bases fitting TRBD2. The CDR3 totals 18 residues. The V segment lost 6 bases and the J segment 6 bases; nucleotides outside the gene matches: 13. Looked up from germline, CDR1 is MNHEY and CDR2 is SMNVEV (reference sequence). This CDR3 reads CASSRLAGGPSRVNEQFF. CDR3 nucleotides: TGTGCCAGCAGCCGACTAGCGGGGGGGCCCTCTCGGGTCAATGAGCAGTTCTTC.

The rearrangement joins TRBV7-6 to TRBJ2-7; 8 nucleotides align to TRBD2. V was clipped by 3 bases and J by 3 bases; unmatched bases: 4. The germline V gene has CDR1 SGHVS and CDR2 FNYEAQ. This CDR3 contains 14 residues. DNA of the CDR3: TGTGCCAGCAGCTTGGGGAGCGGGGGCTACGAGCAGTACTTC. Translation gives CASSLGSGGYEQYF.

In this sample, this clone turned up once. The CDR3 loop is CASSELMRGPTGDGRRPYGYTF. The CDR3, as DNA: TGTGCCAGCAGTGAACTTATGCGCGGACCGACAGGGGACGGGCGGCGCCCCTATGGCTACACCTTC. The V gene is TRBV6-1, the J gene TRBJ1-2; 8 bases line up with TRBD1. V dropped 2 bases and J dropped 4; count of bases not matched to a gene: 27. Germline CDR1 and CDR2: MNHNS and SASEGT. The CDR3 runs to 22 residues.

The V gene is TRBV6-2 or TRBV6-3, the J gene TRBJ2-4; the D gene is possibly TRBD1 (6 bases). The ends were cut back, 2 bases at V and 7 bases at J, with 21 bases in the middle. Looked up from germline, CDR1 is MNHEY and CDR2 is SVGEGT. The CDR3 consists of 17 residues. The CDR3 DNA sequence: TGTGCCAGCAGTTACCTCGTGGGGGCGGGCCTCGCTAACATTCAGTACTTC. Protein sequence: CASSYLVGAGLANIQYF.